The 2 T cell receptor beta chains below all came from one sample that was sequenced in a study of cytomegalovirus exposure and HLA in healthy donors. In the PCR, 60 Vbeta and 13 Jbeta primers were used. Profiled with immunoSEQ multiplex PCR; TCRdb holds only in-frame clones, not every one. Of 120,000 to 150,000 clones detected, 76% appear once; the ten largest clones hold almost 4%. What was sequenced was PBMCs. These receptors all come from a man aged 18 to 35 in good health and CMV-seronegative.

The chain combines TRBV13 with TRBJ2-5, with 9 nucleotides matching TRBD1. V shed 4 bases and J 1 base; nucleotides not matched to a gene: 10. Per the germline V gene, CDR1 is PRHDT and CDR2 is FYEKMQ (reference sequence). The CDR3 totals 17 residues. CDR3 amino acids: CASSSSGTGFLQETQYF. The CDR3 region has the DNA TGTGCCAGCAGCTCCTCCGGGACAGGGTTCCTCCAAGAGACCCAGTACTTC.

This chain connects TRBV28 to TRBJ1-2; TRBD1 might be the D (6 bases). CDR3 length equals 13 residues. The germline gives CDR1 MDHEN, CDR2 SYDVKM. V was pared by 8 bases and J by 7 bases, with 17 bases between. The CDR3 sequence: CASGTPGPFGYTF. CDR3 sequence (DNA): TGTGCCAGCGGGACACCAGGCCCATTTGGCTACACCTTC.